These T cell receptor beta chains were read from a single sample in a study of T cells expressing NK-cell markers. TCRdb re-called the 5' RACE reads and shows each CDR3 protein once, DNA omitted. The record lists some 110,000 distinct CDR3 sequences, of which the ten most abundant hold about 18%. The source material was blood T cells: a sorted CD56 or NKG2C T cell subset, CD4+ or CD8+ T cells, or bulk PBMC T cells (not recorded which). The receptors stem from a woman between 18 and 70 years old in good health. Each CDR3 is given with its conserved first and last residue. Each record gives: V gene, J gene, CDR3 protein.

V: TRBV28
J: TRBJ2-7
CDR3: CASSAGLAGHYEQYF

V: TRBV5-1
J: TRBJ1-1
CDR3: CASSLVGDSEAFF

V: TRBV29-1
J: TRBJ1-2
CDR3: CSVADRGFYYGYTF

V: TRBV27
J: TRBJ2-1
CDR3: CASSFPLAGHNEQFF

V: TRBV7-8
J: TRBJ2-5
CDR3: CASSWDAGRYQETQYF

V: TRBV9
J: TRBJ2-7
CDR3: CASSVGQGGYEQYF

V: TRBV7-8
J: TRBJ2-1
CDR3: CASSPVVLYNEQFF

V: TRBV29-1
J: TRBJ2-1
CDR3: CSVEGLAGRGEQFF

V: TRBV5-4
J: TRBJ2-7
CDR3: CASSFATSPYEQYF

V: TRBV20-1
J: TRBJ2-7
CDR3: CSAPGTLLTYEQYF

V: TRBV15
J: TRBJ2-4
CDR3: CATSRDRGAKNIQYF

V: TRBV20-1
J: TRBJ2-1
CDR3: CSARKGLYNEQFF

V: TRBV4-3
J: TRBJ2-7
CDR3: CASSQGQGLGYEQYF